This is a list of T cell receptor beta chains from one sample in a study of T cell changes during pregnancy in multiple sclerosis. Using immunoSEQ multiplex PCR, the repertoire was profiled, and TCRdb retains in-frame clones only, with some absent. The table records under 90,000 clones, 92% of them present only once. This specimen was peripheral blood, taken in the second trimester of pregnancy. The receptors here all came from a female donor in good health, enrolled as a control in a pregnancy study. The CDR3 runs from the conserved cysteine through the conserved F or W. The order of the fields is J gene, D gene, clone size, V gene, CDR3 DNA, CDR3 protein. The D gene is left open where the match is weak. The size entry is marked missing in some rows and otherwise reads once, few, many or a size class.

TRBJ2-1	TRBD2	.	TRBV7-3	TGTGCCAGCAGCTTAGCGGGAGGGCTTTCCTACAATGAGCAGTTCTTC	CASSLAGGLSYNEQFF
TRBJ2-2	.	.	TRBV7-2	TGTGCCAGCAGCTTATACCAGGGTGACACCGGGGAGCTGTTTTTT	CASSLYQGDTGELFF
TRBJ2-7	.	once	TRBV9	TGTGCCAGCAGCACAGGGAATCTCTACGAGCAGTACTTC	CASSTGNLYEQYF
TRBJ2-2	TRBD2	.	TRBV5-4	TGTGCCAGCAGCTTGAGCCTAGCGGGAGTCTCGAGGGGCGGGGAGCTGTTTTTT	CASSLSLAGVSRGGELFF
TRBJ1-2	TRBD1	.	TRBV2	TGTGCCAGCAACGACCCCTTGGGGAGGGGGACAGGGGATTGGGGCTACACCTTC	CASNDPLGRGTGDWGYTF
TRBJ1-2	.	once	TRBV19	TGTGCCAGTAGTATTACTAACTATGGCTACACCTTC	CASSITNYGYTF
TRBJ1-5	.	.	TRBV11-3	TGTGCCAGCAGCTTAGACCTTAATCAGCCCCAGCATTTT	CASSLDLNQPQHF
TRBJ1-1	.	.	TRBV19	TGTGCCAGTAGCGTTGATGACAGGACATTCACTGAAGCTTTCTTT	CASSVDDRTFTEAFF
TRBJ2-7	TRBD2	.	TRBV7-2	TGTGCCAGCAGCTTTGCGGGAGGGGGCGAGCAGTACTTC	CASSFAGGGEQYF
TRBJ1-5	TRBD1	.	TRBV10-2	TGCGCCAGCAGTGATTCGACAGGGGGTCATCAGCCCCAGCATTTT	CASSDSTGGHQPQHF
TRBJ2-3	.	.	TRBV7-9	TGTGCCAGCAGCTTTGGGGAGAGCACAGATACGCAGTATTTT	CASSFGESTDTQYF
TRBJ1-2	TRBD1	.	TRBV28	TGTGCCAGCAGGTCCGGGACAGGGGGCGGTGGCTACACCTTC	CASRSGTGGGGYTF
TRBJ2-7	TRBD1	.	TRBV15	TGTGCCACCAGCAGACAGACAGGGGAGGCCGAGCAGTACTTC	CATSRQTGEAEQYF
TRBJ2-3	TRBD2	.	TRBV7-3	TGTGCCAGCAGCCAGGTGCGGGAGCATCCTGATACGCAGTATTTT	CASSQVREHPDTQYF
TRBJ2-3	TRBD2	few	TRBV4-2	TGTGCCAGCAGCCAAGCCAGCGGGAGAGGGTCAGATACGCAGTATTTT	CASSQASGRGSDTQYF
TRBJ2-2	.	.	TRBV15	TGTGCCACCAGCAGAGAAGGGACTTACGGGGAGCTGTTTTTT	CATSREGTYGELFF
TRBJ2-7	.	.	TRBV15	TGTGCCACCAAGGAGGGATCAACCTACGAGCAGTACTTC	CATKEGSTYEQYF
TRBJ2-3	TRBD2	.	TRBV28	TGTGCCAGCAGTTTCTTAAGCGGGGGATCAGATACGCAGTATTTT	CASSFLSGGSDTQYF
TRBJ2-3	TRBD2	.	TRBV5-6	TGTGCCAGCAGTCTTGGGGGACCGGGACTAGCGGGAGCGGATACGCAGTATTTT	CASSLGGPGLAGADTQYF
TRBJ1-5	.	.	TRBV15	TGTGCCACCAGCAGAGGACAGGAGAATCAGCCCCAGCATTTT	CATSRGQENQPQHF